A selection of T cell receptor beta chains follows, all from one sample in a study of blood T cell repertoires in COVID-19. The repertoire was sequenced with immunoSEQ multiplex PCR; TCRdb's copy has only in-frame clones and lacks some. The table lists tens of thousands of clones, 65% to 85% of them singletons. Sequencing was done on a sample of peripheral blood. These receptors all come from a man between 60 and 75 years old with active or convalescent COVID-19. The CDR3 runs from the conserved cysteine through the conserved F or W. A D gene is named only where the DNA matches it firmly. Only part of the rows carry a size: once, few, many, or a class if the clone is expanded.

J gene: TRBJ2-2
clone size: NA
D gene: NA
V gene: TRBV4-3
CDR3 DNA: TGCGCCAGCAGCCAAGATCAGGGGAACACCGGGGAGCTGTTTTTT
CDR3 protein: CASSQDQGNTGELFF

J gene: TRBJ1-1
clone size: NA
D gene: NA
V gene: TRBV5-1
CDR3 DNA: TGCGCCAGCAGCGGGGTGACAGGCAACACTGAAGCTTTCTTT
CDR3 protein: CASSGVTGNTEAFF

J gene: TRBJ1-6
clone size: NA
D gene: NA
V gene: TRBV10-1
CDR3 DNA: TGCGCCAGCAACGATAGAAATAATTCACCCCTCCACTTT
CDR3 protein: CASNDRNNSPLHF

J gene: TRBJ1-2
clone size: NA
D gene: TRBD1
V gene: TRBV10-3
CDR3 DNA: TGTGCCACCTTCCAAGGACAGGGCTCCTATGGTGGGACCTTC
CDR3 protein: CATFQGQGSYGGTF

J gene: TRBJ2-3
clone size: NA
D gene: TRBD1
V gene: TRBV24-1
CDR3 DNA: TGTGCCACCGGGGACAGGGAAGGCGCAATAGATACGCAGTATTTT
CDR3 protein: CATGDREGAIDTQYF

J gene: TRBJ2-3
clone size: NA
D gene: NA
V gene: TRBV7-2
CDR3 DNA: TGTGCCAGCAGGGACAGAAGCACAGATACGCAGTATTTT
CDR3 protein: CASRDRSTDTQYF

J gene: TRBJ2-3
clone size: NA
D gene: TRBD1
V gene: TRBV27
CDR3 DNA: TGTGCCAGCAAGCGACAGGGGGGGACAGATACGCAGTATTTT
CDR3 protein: CASKRQGGTDTQYF

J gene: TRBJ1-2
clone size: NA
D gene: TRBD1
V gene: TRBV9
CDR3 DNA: TGTGCCAGCAGCGTGCAAACAGGGGGTGGCTACACCTTC
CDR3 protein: CASSVQTGGGYTF

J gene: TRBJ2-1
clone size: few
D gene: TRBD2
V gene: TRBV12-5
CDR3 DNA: TGTGCTAGTGGTCACGGGGGGGCATATGATGAGCAGTTCTTC
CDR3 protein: CASGHGGAYDEQFF

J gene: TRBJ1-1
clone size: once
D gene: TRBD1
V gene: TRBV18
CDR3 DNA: TGTGCCAGCTCACCTCAGGGACAGGGGAACACTGAAGCTTTCTTT
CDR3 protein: CASSPQGQGNTEAFF

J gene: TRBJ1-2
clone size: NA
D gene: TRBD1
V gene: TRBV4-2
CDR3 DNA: TGTGCCAGCAGCCAGGACAGGGGGGTCTATGGCTACACCTTC
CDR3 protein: CASSQDRGVYGYTF

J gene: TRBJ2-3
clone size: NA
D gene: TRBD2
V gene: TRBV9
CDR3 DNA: TGTGCCAGCAGCGTAGGGGCTAGCGGGGGCGCAGATACGCAGTATTTT
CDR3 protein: CASSVGASGGADTQYF

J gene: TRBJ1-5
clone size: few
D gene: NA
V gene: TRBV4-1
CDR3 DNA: TGCGCCAGCAGCCAAGGACAGAATCAGCCCCAGCATTTT
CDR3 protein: CASSQGQNQPQHF

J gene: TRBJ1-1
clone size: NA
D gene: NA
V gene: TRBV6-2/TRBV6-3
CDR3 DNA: TGTGCCAGCATCCCCTTTTCGAACACTGAAGCTTTCTTT
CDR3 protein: CASIPFSNTEAFF

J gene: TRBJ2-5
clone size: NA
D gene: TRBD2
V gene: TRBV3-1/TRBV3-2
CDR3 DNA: TGTGCCAGCAGCCAAGTTCGACGGGGGGGCCAAGAGACCCAGTACTTC
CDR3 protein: CASSQVRRGGQETQYF

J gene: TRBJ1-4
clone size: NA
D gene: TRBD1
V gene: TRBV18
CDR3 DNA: TGTGCCAGCTCACCCGCAGGGGGGATACAAAAACTGTTTTTT
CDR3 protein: CASSPAGGIQKLFF